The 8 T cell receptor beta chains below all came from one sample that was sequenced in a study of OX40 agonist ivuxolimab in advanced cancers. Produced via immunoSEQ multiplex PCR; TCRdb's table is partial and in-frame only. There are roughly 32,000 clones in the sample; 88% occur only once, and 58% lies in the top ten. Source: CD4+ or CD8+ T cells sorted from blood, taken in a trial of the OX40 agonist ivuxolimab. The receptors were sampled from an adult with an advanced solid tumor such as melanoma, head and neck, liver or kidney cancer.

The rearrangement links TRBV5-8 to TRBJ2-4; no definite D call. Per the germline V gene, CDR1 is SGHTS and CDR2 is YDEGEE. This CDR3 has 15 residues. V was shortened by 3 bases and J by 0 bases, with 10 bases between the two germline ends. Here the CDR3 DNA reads TGTGCCAGCAGCTCTGTCCTGATAGCCAAAAACATTCAGTACTTC. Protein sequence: CASSSVLIAKNIQYF.

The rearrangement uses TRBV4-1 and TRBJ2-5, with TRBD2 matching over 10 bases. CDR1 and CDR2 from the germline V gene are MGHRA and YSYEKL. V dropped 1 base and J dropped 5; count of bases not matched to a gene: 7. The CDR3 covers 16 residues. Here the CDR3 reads CASSQVLAGGSETQYF. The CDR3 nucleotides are TGCGCCAGCAGCCAAGTTTTAGCGGGGGGATCGGAGACCCAGTACTTC.

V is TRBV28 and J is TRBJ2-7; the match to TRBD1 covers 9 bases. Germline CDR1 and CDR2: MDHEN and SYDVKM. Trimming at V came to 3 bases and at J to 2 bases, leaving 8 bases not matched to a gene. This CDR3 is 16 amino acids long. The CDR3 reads CASSFPRDRDPYEQYF. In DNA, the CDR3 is TGTGCCAGCAGTTTCCCCCGGGACAGGGACCCCTACGAGCAGTACTTC.

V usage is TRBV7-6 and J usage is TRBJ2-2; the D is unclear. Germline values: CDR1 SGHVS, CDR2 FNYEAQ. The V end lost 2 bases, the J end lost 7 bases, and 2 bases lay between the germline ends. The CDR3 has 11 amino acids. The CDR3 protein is CASSLLGELFF. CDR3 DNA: TGTGCCAGCAGCTTACTCGGGGAGCTGTTTTTT.

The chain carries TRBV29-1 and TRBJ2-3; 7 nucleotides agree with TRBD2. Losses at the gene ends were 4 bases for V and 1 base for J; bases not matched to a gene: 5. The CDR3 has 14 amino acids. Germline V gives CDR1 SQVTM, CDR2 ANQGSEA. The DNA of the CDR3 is TGCAGCGTTGTGCTTGCGGGGGGCACAGATACGCAGTATTTT. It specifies CSVVLAGGTDTQYF.

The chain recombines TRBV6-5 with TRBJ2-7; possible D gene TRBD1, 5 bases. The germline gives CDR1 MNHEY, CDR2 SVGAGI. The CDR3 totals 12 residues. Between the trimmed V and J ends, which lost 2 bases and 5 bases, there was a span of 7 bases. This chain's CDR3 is CASSYGAHEQYF. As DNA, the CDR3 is TGTGCCAGCAGTTACGGGGCCCACGAGCAGTACTTC.

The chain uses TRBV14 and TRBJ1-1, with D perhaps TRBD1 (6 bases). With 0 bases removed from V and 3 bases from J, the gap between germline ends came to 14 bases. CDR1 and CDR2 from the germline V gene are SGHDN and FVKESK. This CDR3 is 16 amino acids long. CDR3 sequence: CASSQDNGGLYTEAFF. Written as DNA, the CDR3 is TGTGCCAGCAGCCAAGATAACGGGGGGCTGTACACTGAAGCTTTCTTT.

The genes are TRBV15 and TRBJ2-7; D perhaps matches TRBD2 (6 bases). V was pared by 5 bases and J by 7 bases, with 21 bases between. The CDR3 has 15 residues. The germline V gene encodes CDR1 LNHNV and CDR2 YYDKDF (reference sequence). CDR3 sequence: CATSPAGGTLTEQYF. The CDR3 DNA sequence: TGTGCCACCAGCCCAGCCGGAGGGACCTTGACGGAGCAGTACTTC.